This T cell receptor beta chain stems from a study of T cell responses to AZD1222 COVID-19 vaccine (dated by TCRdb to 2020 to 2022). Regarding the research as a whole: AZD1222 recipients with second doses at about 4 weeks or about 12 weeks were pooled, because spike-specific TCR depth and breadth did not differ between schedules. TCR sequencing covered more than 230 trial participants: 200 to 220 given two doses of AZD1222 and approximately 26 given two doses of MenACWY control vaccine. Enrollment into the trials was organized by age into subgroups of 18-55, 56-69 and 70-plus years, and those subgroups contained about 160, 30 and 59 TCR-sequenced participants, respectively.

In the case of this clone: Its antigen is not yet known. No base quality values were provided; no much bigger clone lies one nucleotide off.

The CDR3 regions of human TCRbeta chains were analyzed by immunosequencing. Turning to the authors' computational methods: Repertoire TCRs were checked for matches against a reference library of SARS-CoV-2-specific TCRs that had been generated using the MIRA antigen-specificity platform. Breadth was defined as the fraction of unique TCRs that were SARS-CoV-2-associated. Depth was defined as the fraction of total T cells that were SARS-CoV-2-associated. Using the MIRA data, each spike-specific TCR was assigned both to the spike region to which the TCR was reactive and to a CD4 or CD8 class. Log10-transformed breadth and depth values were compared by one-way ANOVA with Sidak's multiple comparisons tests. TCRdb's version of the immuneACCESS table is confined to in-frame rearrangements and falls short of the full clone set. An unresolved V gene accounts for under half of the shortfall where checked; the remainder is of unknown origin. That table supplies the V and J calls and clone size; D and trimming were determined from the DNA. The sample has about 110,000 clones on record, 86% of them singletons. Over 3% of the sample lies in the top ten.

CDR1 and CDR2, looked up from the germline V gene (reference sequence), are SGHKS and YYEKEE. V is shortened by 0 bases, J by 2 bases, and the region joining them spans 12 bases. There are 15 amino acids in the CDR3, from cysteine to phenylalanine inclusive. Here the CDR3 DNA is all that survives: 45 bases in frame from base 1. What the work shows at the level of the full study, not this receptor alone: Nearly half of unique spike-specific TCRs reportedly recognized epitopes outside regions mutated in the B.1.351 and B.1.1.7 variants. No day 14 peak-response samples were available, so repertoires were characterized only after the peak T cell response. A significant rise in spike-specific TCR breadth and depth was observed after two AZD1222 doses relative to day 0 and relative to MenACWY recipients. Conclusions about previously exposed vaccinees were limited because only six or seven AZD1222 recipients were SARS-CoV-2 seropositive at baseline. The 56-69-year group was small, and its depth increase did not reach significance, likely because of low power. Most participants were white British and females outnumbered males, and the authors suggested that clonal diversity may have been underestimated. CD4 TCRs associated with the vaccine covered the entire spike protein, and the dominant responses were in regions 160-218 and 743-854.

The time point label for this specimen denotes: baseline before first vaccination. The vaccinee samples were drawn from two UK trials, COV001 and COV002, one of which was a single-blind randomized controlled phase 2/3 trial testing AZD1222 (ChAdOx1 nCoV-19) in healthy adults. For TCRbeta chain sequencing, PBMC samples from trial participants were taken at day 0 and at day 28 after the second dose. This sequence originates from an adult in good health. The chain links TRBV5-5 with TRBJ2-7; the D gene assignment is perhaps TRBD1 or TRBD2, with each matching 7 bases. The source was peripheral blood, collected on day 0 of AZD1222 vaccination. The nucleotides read TGTGCCAGCAGCTTGGGGCAGGGGGGGACCTACGAGCAGTACTTC. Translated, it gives CASSLGQGGTYEQYF. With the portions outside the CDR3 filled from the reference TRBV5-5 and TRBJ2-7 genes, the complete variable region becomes DAGVTQSPTHLIKTRGQQVTLRCSPISGHKSVSWYQQVLGQGPQFIFQYYEKEERGRGNFPDRFSARQFPNYSSELNVNALLLGDSALYLCASSLGQGGTYEQYFGPGTRLTVT.